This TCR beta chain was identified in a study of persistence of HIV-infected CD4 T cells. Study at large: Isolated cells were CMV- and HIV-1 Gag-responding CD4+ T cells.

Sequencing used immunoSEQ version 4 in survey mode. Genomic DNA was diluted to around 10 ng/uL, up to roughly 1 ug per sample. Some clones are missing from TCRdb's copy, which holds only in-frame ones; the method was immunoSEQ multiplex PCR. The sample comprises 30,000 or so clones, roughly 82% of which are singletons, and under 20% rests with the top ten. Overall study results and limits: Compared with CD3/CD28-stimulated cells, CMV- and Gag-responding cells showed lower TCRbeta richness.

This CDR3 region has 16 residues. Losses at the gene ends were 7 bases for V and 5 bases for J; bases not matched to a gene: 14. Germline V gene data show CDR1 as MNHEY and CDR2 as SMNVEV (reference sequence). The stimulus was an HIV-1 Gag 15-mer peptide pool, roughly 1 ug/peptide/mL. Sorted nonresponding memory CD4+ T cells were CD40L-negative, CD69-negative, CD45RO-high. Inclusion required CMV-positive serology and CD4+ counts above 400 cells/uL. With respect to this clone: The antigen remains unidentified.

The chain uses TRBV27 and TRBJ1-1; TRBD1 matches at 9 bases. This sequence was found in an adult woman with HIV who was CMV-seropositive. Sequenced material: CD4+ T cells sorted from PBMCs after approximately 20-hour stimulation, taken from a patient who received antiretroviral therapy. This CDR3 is CASTLRGTGRGTEAFF. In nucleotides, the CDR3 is TGTGCCAGCACCTTGAGGGGGACAGGGAGAGGGACTGAAGCTTTCTTT.